This entry lists 31 T cell receptor beta chains sequenced from one sample in a study of control samples from healthy donors and cancer patients. The table came from immunoSEQ multiplex PCR; TCRdb's copy has only in-frame clones and leaves some out. Of roughly 370,000 clones in the sample, 75% to 95% are singletons; the top ten hold 6% to 7%. The sequencing input was PBMCs. Source of these receptors: a man aged 35 to 55 with head and neck cancer.

V usage is TRBV6-5 and J usage is TRBJ1-3, with D maybe TRBD1 (5 bases). The CDR3 totals 12 residues. V was pared by 10 bases and J by 4 bases, with 11 bases between. Germline V gene lookup returns CDR1 MNHEY and CDR2 SVGAGI. The CDR3 nucleotides read TGTGCCACGCAGACAGTCGGAAACACCATATATTTT. Protein: CATQTVGNTIYF.

J is TRBJ2-3 and V is TRBV9, with 9 positions matching TRBD2. The V and J ends lost 7 bases and 6 bases, in that order; junction bases with no gene match: 12. Germline-derived CDR1 and CDR2 are SGDLS and YYNGEE. The CDR3 has 15 residues. This chain's CDR3 is CASGVSSGAADTQYF. CDR3 coding DNA: TGTGCCAGCGGAGTATCTAGCGGGGCCGCGGATACGCAGTATTTT. Supplemented by reference TRBV9 and TRBJ2-3, the full variable domain reads DSGVTQTPKHLITATGQRVTLRCSPRSGDLSVYWYQQSLDQGLQFLIQYYNGEERAKGNILERFSAQQFPDLHSELNLSSLELGDSALYFCASGVSSGAADTQYFGPGTRLTVL.

The genes are TRBV30 and TRBJ1-2; 8 nucleotides align to TRBD1. The CDR3 runs 12 residues. V lost 4 bases and J lost 6; bases outside the gene matches: 4. Germline V gene lookup returns CDR1 GTSNPN and CDR2 SVGIG (reference sequence). This CDR3 reads CAWTPGQDGYTF. For the CDR3, the DNA is TGTGCCTGGACCCCGGGACAGGATGGCTACACCTTC.

This chain joins TRBV2 and TRBJ2-1; 7 bases fit TRBD2. The CDR3 spans 15 residues. The V gene's germline CDR1 is SNHLY and CDR2 FYNNEI. V lost 7 bases and J lost 0; bases outside the gene matches: 6. The chain's CDR3 is CASMLRTSSYNEQFF. The CDR3 DNA follows: TGTGCCAGCATGTTAAGGACTAGCTCCTACAATGAGCAGTTCTTC.

The J gene is TRBJ1-1, the V gene TRBV7-3; 10 bases agree with TRBD1. The CDR3 runs to 15 residues. Germline V gives CDR1 SGHTA, CDR2 FQGTGA. After removal of 0 bases from V and 4 bases from J, the junction contained 2 bases not matched to a gene. The CDR3 DNA reads TGTGCCAGCAGCTTAACGAGGGACAGGGGCACTGAAGCTTTCTTT. The encoded protein is CASSLTRDRGTEAFF.

This clone was seen once. The rearrangement links TRBV7-3 to TRBJ2-2, with 13 nucleotides matching TRBD2. V was pared by 8 bases and J by 10 bases, with 10 bases of the junction left unmatched. The CDR3 covers 15 residues. The germline V gene encodes CDR1 SGHTA and CDR2 FQGTGA. The CDR3 protein is CASSGLAGSGVELFF. The CDR3 DNA sequence: TGTGCCAGCTCGGGACTAGCGGGAAGTGGCGTGGAGCTGTTTTTT.

The genes are TRBV7-3 and TRBJ2-3, with TRBD2 identical over 7 bases. The V gene end was trimmed by 8 bases and the J gene end by 3 bases; junction bases not matched to a gene: 2. The CDR3 contains 12 residues. Germline CDR1 and CDR2: SGHTA and FQGTGA. DNA of the CDR3: TGTGCCAGCGGGGGGGATACAGATACGCAGTATTTT. Translated, it gives CASGGDTDTQYF.

V and J are TRBV6-4 and TRBJ2-3; D is undetermined. The germline V gene encodes CDR1 MRHNA and CDR2 SNTAGT. The V and J ends lost 6 bases and 2 bases respectively, with 18 bases between them. The CDR3 covers 16 residues. The CDR3 reads CASSQLPGGSTDTQYF. DNA for the CDR3: TGTGCCAGCAGCCAACTCCCGGGCGGATCCACAGATACGCAGTATTTT.

This CDR3 reads CASSFGRATEAFF. The CDR3 nucleotides are TGTGCCAGCAGTTTTGGAAGGGCGACTGAAGCTTTCTTT. The chain combines TRBV28 with TRBJ1-1; D remains ambiguous. Deletions cut 3 bases from V and 5 bases from J, with 10 bases between. The germline gives CDR1 MDHEN, CDR2 SYDVKM. This CDR3 region has 13 residues. Filled out from reference TRBV28 and TRBJ1-1, the complete variable domain reads DVKVTQSSRYLVKRTGEKVFLECVQDMDHENMFWYRQDPGLGLRLIYFSYDVKMKEKGDIPEGYSVSREKKERFSLILESASTNQTSMYLCASSFGRATEAFFGQGTRLTVV.

The chain has TRBV6-4 and TRBJ1-1; TRBD1 matches 7 bases. Trimming cost V 6 bases and J 0 bases; bases outside gene matches: 1. This CDR3 has 13 residues. Per germline, CDR1 MRHNA and CDR2 SNTAGT. CDR3 coding DNA: TGTGCCAGCAGGGACAGGTTGAACACTGAAGCTTTCTTT. Its protein product is CASRDRLNTEAFF.

This rearrangement joins TRBV6-6 to TRBJ1-3; weak D call: TRBD1 (5 bases). This CDR3 has 16 residues. CDR1 MNHNY and CDR2 SVGAGI come from the germline V gene (reference sequence). Trimming took off 6 bases at V and 4 bases at J, with 19 bases between the two ends. The CDR3: CASSSRHGGSGNTIYF. The CDR3 coding sequence is TGTGCCAGCAGCTCACGTCACGGGGGAAGCGGAAACACCATATATTTT.

This chain connects TRBV30 to TRBJ1-3; 7 nucleotides match TRBD1. CDR1 and CDR2 (germline): GTSNPN, SVGIG (reference sequence). The CDR3 spans 12 residues. V gave up 5 bases and J gave up 8 bases; unmatched junction bases: 6. The CDR3 protein is CAWDRAVDTIYF. CDR3 coding DNA: TGTGCCTGGGACAGGGCAGTAGACACCATATATTTT. Drawing the rest from reference TRBV30 and TRBJ1-3, the complete variable domain is SQTIHQWPATLVQPVGSPLSLECTVEGTSNPNLYWYRQAAGRGLQLLFYSVGIGQISSEVPQNLSASRPQDRQFILSSKKLLLSDSGFYLCAWDRAVDTIYFGEGSWLTVV.

This rearrangement joins TRBV6-6 to TRBJ2-7, with 12 bases that match TRBD2. The V gene's germline CDR1 is MNHNY and CDR2 SVGAGI (reference sequence). CDR3 length: 16 amino acids. V lost 6 bases to trimming and J lost 2 bases; unmatched junction nucleotides: 8. The CDR3 DNA follows: TGTGCCAGCAGCCGATCGACTAGCGGGGGAACCTACGAGCAGTACTTC. Its protein is CASSRSTSGGTYEQYF.

The chain couples TRBV2 to TRBJ2-1; D uncertain. The V end was cut by 1 base, the J end by 0 bases, with 13 bases between. Per germline, CDR1 SNHLY and CDR2 FYNNEI. This CDR3 has 17 amino acids. DNA for the CDR3: TGTGCCAGCAGTGAAGGGGTTGGAAGCGACTCCTACAATGAGCAGTTCTTC. Amino acids: CASSEGVGSDSYNEQFF.

This rearrangement joins TRBV5-6 to TRBJ1-1, with D perhaps matching TRBD1 (5 bases). Germline values: CDR1 SGHDT, CDR2 YYEEEE. Trimming shortened V by 7 bases and J by 7 bases, and 11 bases separated the two germline ends. The CDR3 is 11 residues long. In DNA form, the CDR3 reads TGTGCCAGCGATTATAGGGGTGAAGCTTTCTTT. Translated: CASDYRGEAFF.

This rearrangement joins TRBV7-2 to TRBJ2-1; 13 bases fit TRBD2. Germline CDR1 SGHTA, CDR2 FQGNSA. The CDR3 is 15 residues long. With 5 bases clipped from V and 9 bases from J, the junction kept 7 bases outside the gene matches. The CDR3 nucleotides are TGTGCCAGCAGCCCCCGACTAGCGGGAGGAGTTGAGCAGTTCTTC. It translates to CASSPRLAGGVEQFF.

The CDR3 sequence: CASSLGQGGYEQFF. The CDR3 DNA follows: TGCGCCAGCAGCTTGGGACAGGGTGGCTATGAGCAGTTCTTC. The chain combines TRBV5-1 with TRBJ2-1; TRBD1 agrees at 7 bases. Germline CDR1 SGHRS, CDR2 YFSETQ. V was pared by 0 bases and J by 8 bases, with 5 bases of the junction left unmatched. The CDR3 spans 14 residues.

This chain joins TRBV7-3 and TRBJ2-1; 9 bases align to TRBD2. Trimming took 4 bases from V and 4 from J; bases not matched to a gene: 5. The CDR3 runs to 15 residues. Germline CDR1 reads SGHTA; CDR2 reads FQGTGA. The CDR3 loop is CASSYTSGLYNEQFF. CDR3 coding DNA: TGTGCCAGCAGCTACACTAGCGGGTTATACAATGAGCAGTTCTTC.

The chain joins TRBV19 to TRBJ1-1; the D is unclear. Germline-derived CDR1 and CDR2 are LNHDA and SQIVND (reference sequence). This CDR3 spans 11 amino acids. V was shortened by 4 bases and J by 10 bases, with 10 bases between the two germline ends. DNA for the CDR3: TGTGCCAGTAGTACGGGAGTCGGAGCTTTCTTT. Translation gives CASSTGVGAFF.

This chain links TRBV15 with TRBJ2-7, with D maybe TRBD2 (6 bases). V lost 1 base to trimming and J lost 4 bases, with 14 bases between them. The CDR3 is made up of 15 amino acids. Per germline, CDR1 LNHNV and CDR2 YYDKDF (reference sequence). The CDR3 DNA is TGTGCCACCAGCAGAGCCGGGACTTCAAATTACGAGCAGTACTTC. Residues: CATSRAGTSNYEQYF.

CDR3 in DNA: TGTGCCAGCAGTTACGGCTTGGGGGATACGCAGTATTTT. Its translation is CASSYGLGDTQYF. The V and J genes are TRBV6-5 and TRBJ2-3; D call uncertain. Trimming pared 2 bases from V and 6 bases from J, leaving 9 bases between. This CDR3 is 13 amino acids long. CDR1 is MNHEY and CDR2 is SVGAGI in the germline V gene.

V is TRBV4-3 and J is TRBJ2-5; TRBD2 matches 10 bases. V lost 3 bases and J lost 1; bases outside the gene matches: 2. The CDR3 runs to 15 residues. Germline values: CDR1 LGHNA, CDR2 YSLEER. The CDR3 DNA is TGCGCCAGCAGCCATGAGCGGGGGGGCCAAGAGACCCAGTACTTC. As protein: CASSHERGGQETQYF.

This chain uses TRBV4-1 with TRBJ2-1, with D unclear. The CDR3 covers 16 residues. Trimming left V 1 base short and J 4 bases short, with 14 bases between. Per the germline V gene, CDR1 is MGHRA and CDR2 is YSYEKL. CDR3 amino acids: CASSQGRRSSYNEQFF. The DNA of the CDR3 is TGCGCCAGCAGCCAAGGACGGCGGAGTTCTTACAATGAGCAGTTCTTC.

The genes are TRBV2 and TRBJ1-2; D is ambiguous. V dropped 5 bases and J dropped 6 bases, with 19 bases sitting between them. Looked up from germline, CDR1 is SNHLY and CDR2 is FYNNEI. CDR3 length: 15 residues. This CDR3 reads CASSPGSTVGHGYTF. DNA for the CDR3: TGTGCCAGCAGTCCGGGAAGCACAGTTGGGCATGGCTACACCTTC.

The chain couples TRBV5-1 to TRBJ2-5; a weak D match, TRBD2 (6 bases). The germline V and J ends were trimmed by 1 base and 5 bases, with 21 bases remaining between them. The CDR3 has 17 amino acids. Germline values: CDR1 SGHRS, CDR2 YFSETQ. CDR3 in amino acids: CASSLKILAQSWETQYF. The CDR3 nucleotides read TGCGCCAGCAGCTTGAAGATCCTAGCGCAGAGTTGGGAGACCCAGTACTTC.

The rearrangement joins TRBV6-2 or TRBV6-3 to TRBJ2-7; TRBD2 might be the D (6 bases). Germline V gene lookup returns CDR1 MNHEY and CDR2 SVGEGT. Trimming took 2 bases from V and 3 from J, leaving 14 bases between them. The CDR3 loop spans 15 amino acids. The CDR3 spells CASSYPETSFYEQYF. CDR3 bases: TGTGCCAGCAGTTACCCCGAGACTAGTTTCTACGAGCAGTACTTC.

The chain uses TRBV30 and TRBJ1-1, with D perhaps matching TRBD1 (5 bases). V lost 5 bases, J lost 4 bases, and 17 bases lay in between. This CDR3 comprises 14 residues. The germline V gene encodes CDR1 GTSNPN and CDR2 SVGIG (reference sequence). CDR3 in amino acids: CAWVTWGLSTEAFF. DNA for the CDR3: TGTGCCTGGGTCACCTGGGGCTTGAGCACTGAAGCTTTCTTT. The variable domain in full, with the rest retrieved from reference TRBV30 and TRBJ1-1, is SQTIHQWPATLVQPVGSPLSLECTVEGTSNPNLYWYRQAAGRGLQLLFYSVGIGQISSEVPQNLSASRPQDRQFILSSKKLLLSDSGFYLCAWVTWGLSTEAFFGQGTRLTVV.

The chain joins TRBV5-5 to TRBJ1-2; the D gene is possibly TRBD1 (6 bases). This CDR3 spans 17 amino acids. V was pared by 0 bases and J by 8 bases, with 23 bases between. CDR1 is SGHKS, CDR2 YYEKEE, per germline (reference sequence). The CDR3: CASSLERLWDTKGGYTF. The CDR3 DNA follows: TGTGCCAGCAGCTTGGAAAGGTTGTGGGACACCAAGGGGGGCTACACCTTC.

The chain links TRBV10-1 to TRBJ1-4; 9 nucleotides agree with TRBD1. Germline V gives CDR1 WNHNN, CDR2 SYGVQD (reference sequence). V was pared by 10 bases and J by 6 bases, with 9 bases of the junction left unmatched. The CDR3 spans 14 residues. The CDR3 loop reads CATKNRGRDEKLFF. The CDR3 bases are TGCGCCACCAAAAACAGGGGGCGCGATGAAAAACTGTTTTTT.

V gene TRBV27 combines with J gene TRBJ1-2; 11 bases align to TRBD1. V gave up 5 bases and J gave up 7 bases; unmatched junction bases: 6. Germline V CDR1 and CDR2: MNHEY, SMNVEV (reference sequence). This CDR3 contains 14 residues. CDR3 protein: CASSHGTGGSGYTF. In DNA form, the CDR3 reads TGTGCCAGCAGTCACGGGACAGGGGGTAGTGGCTACACCTTC.

This clone was counted between two and nine times. This chain connects TRBV29-1 to TRBJ2-6, with D perhaps matching TRBD1 (7 bases). The CDR3 covers 16 residues. In germline, CDR1 is SQVTM, CDR2 ANQGSEA. Between the trimmed V and J ends, which lost 6 bases and 0 bases, there was a span of 15 bases. CDR3 in amino acids: CSVTGTYFSGANVLTF. The DNA of the CDR3 is TGCAGCGTGACAGGGACTTATTTCTCTGGGGCCAACGTCCTGACTTTC. The variable domain in full, completed from reference TRBV29-1 and TRBJ2-6, reads SAVISQKPSRDICQRGTSLTIQCQVDSQVTMMFWYRQQPGQSLTLIATANQGSEATYESGFVIDKFPISRPNLTFSTLTVSNMSPEDSSIYLCSVTGTYFSGANVLTFGAGSRLTVL.